The 26 T cell receptor beta chains below come from one sample, sequenced in a study of metastatic and nonmetastatic thyroid tumors. TCRdb reprocessed the PCR reads via MiXCR. The sample carries tens of thousands of clones, 16% recorded once. Thyroid surgery had not been preceded by any treatment in any patient. Material for sequencing was blood. The receptors stem from a male donor with papillary thyroid cancer or a benign thyroid nodule (not recorded which). Some clones in this sample may be carry-over from other donors' samples.

This clone appeared a single time. The chain employs TRBV7-3 and TRBJ2-3; 8 bases fit TRBD2. With 0 bases clipped from V and 6 bases from J, the junction kept 11 bases outside the gene matches. CDR1 is SGHTA, CDR2 FQGTGA, per germline. The CDR3 length is 17 residues. CDR3 in amino acids: CASSLTSGSGEGDTQYF. The CDR3 DNA follows: TGTGCCAGCAGCTTAACCAGCGGGAGTGGAGAAGGTGATACGCAGTATTTT.

This clone was seen ten or more times. Other DNA sequences in the same sample also yield this CDR3. The rearrangement joins TRBV18 to TRBJ2-1; TRBD1 agrees at 11 bases. This CDR3 comprises 16 residues. With V trimmed by 5 bases and J by 6 bases, 9 bases remained unmatched. Germline CDR1 KGHSH, CDR2 LQKENI. This CDR3 reads CASSSGWTGGFNEQFF. DNA for the CDR3: TGTGCCAGCTCATCGGGCTGGACAGGGGGCTTCAATGAGCAGTTCTTC.

This sequence joins TRBV5-1 and TRBJ2-1, with TRBD2 matching 10 bases. This CDR3 is 17 amino acids long. V gave up 0 bases and J gave up 5 bases; unmatched junction bases: 8. The germline gives CDR1 SGHRS, CDR2 YFSETQ. CDR3 coding DNA: TGCGCCAGCAGCTTGGATGGTAGCGGGAGGCCTCACAATGAGCAGTTCTTC. Amino acids: CASSLDGSGRPHNEQFF.

This clone has ten or more counts. This chain joins TRBV7-2 and TRBJ1-2; a possible D gene is TRBD1 (6 bases). The V end lost 5 bases, the J end lost 2 bases, and 12 bases lay between the germline ends. The CDR3 extends over 14 amino acids. The V gene's germline CDR1 is SGHTA and CDR2 FQGNSA. Written as DNA, the CDR3 is TGTGCCAGCAGCCAAAGGGGGGGGAACTATGGCTACACCTTC. Translating gives CASSQRGGNYGYTF.

This clone showed up many times. This chain joins TRBV6-4 and TRBJ2-1; weak D call: TRBD2 (7 bases). Germline lookup yields CDR1 MRHNA and CDR2 SNTAGT. Trimming removed 6 bases from V and 10 bases from J, with 22 bases in between. The CDR3 is 15 amino acids. The CDR3 DNA sequence: TGTGCCAGCAGGCCAGAGGGGGGGGGAGCGGGGGAGCAGTTCTTC. Translating it yields CASRPEGGGAGEQFF.

In its sample, this clone was seen many times. The CDR3 coding sequence is TGTGCCAGCAGTTACCGACCCGGGACTAGCGGAGTGGGGGAGCTGTTTTTT. Protein product: CASSYRPGTSGVGELFF. V usage is TRBV6-2 or TRBV6-3 and J usage is TRBJ2-2, with 11 bases identical to TRBD2. The junction had 10 bases not matched to a gene; V was cut back by 2 bases and J by 8 bases. The CDR3 runs to 17 residues. Germline values: CDR1 MNHEY, CDR2 SVGEGT.

This clone was observed many times. V usage is TRBV29-1 and J usage is TRBJ1-1; 8 bases agree with TRBD1. CDR1 SQVTM and CDR2 ANQGSEA come from the germline V gene. V shed 8 bases, J shed 4 bases, and the junction held 9 bases outside the gene matches. This CDR3 contains 13 residues. The CDR3 DNA is TGCAGCCTCCGGGACAGGAGGTCCACTGAAGCTTTCTTT. Protein product: CSLRDRRSTEAFF.

Note on this clone: A much larger clone differs by one base, so this may be a read error. The rearrangement joins TRBV11-2 to TRBJ2-1, with 9 positions matching TRBD2. Germline V gives CDR1 SGHAT, CDR2 FQNNGV. This CDR3 region has 16 residues. V gave up 2 bases and J gave up 10 bases; unmatched junction bases: 12. This CDR3 is CASSLPVVRGGEEQFF. CDR3 nucleotides: TGTGCCAGCAGCTTACCCGTGGTGCGGGGGGGCGAGGAGCAGTTCTTC.

This clone was recorded many times. This chain links TRBV9 with TRBJ1-1, with D maybe TRBD1 (6 bases). The CDR3 totals 15 residues. CDR1 is SGDLS, CDR2 YYNGEE, per germline. The V gene lost 0 bases and the J gene lost 1 base, with 10 bases spanning the gap. The CDR3 nucleotides read TGTGCCAGCAGCGTAGATTTAGGGGGGAACACTGAAGCTTTCTTT. This encodes CASSVDLGGNTEAFF.

In this sample, this clone turned up many times. The V gene is TRBV19, the J gene TRBJ2-1; the match to TRBD2 covers 9 bases. The CDR3 consists of 16 residues. CDR1 is LNHDA, CDR2 SQIVND, per germline (reference sequence). The V gene end was trimmed by 4 bases and the J gene end by 7 bases; junction bases not matched to a gene: 11. The CDR3 DNA sequence: TGTGCCAGTAGTAGTTTAGCGGGAGTGTTGGTAAATGAGCAGTTCTTC. Protein sequence: CASSSLAGVLVNEQFF. The variable domain in full, completed from reference TRBV19 and TRBJ2-1, reads DGGITQSPKYLFRKEGQNVTLSCEQNLNHDAMYWYRQDPGQGLRLIYYSQIVNDFQKGDIAEGYSVSREKKESFPLTVTSAQKNPTAFYLCASSSLAGVLVNEQFFGPGTRLTVL.

This clone was detected ten times or more. V gene TRBV5-1 combines with J gene TRBJ2-1; D unclear. V lost 0 bases to trimming and J lost 6 bases, with 7 bases between them. The V gene's germline CDR1 is SGHRS and CDR2 YFSETQ. The CDR3 length is 13 residues. In nucleotides, the CDR3 is TGCGCCAGCAGCTTGGGACCCAGCAATGAGCAGTTCTTC. Encoded protein: CASSLGPSNEQFF.

In this sample, this clone turned up many times. The chain combines TRBV11-2 with TRBJ2-5; 7 bases match TRBD2. CDR3 length: 14 amino acids. Germline loops: CDR1 SGHAT, CDR2 FQNNGV. V shed 5 bases, J shed 4 bases, and the junction held 7 bases outside the gene matches. In DNA form, the CDR3 reads TGTGCCAGCAGCGTTTCCTCGGGGGGAGAGACCCAGTACTTC. Amino acids: CASSVSSGGETQYF.

This clone was observed many times. The genes are TRBV20-1 and TRBJ2-7; D is perhaps TRBD1 or TRBD2 (5 bases each). V shed 3 bases and J shed 1 base, with 13 bases lying between them. In germline, CDR1 is DFQATT, CDR2 SNEGSKA (reference sequence). This CDR3 comprises 14 residues. The CDR3 sequence is CSARGPSISYEQYF. The CDR3 DNA reads TGCAGTGCTAGGGGACCGTCGATTTCCTACGAGCAGTACTTC.

At least ten counts were recorded for this clone. The DNA for the CDR3 is TGCAGTGCTAGAGATCCGGGCGGTTACAATGAGCAGTTCTTC. This sequence encodes CSARDPGGYNEQFF. V is TRBV20-1 and J is TRBJ2-1; D unresolved. In germline, CDR1 is DFQATT, CDR2 SNEGSKA (reference sequence). CDR3 length: 14 residues. Trimming pared 0 bases from V and 4 bases from J, leaving 10 bases between.

In its sample, this clone was seen many times. This chain links TRBV2 with TRBJ2-7, with 13 nucleotides matching TRBD2. Unmatched junction bases numbered 4, after V lost 6 bases and J lost 2 bases. The CDR3 sequence is 15 residues long. In germline, CDR1 is SNHLY, CDR2 FYNNEI. The CDR3 loop is CASRPGLAGAYEQYV. CDR3 DNA sequence: TGTGCCAGCAGACCCGGACTAGCGGGAGCCTACGAGCAGTACGTC.

The V call is TRBV3-1, the J call TRBJ2-1, with 9 positions matching TRBD2. This CDR3 has 18 residues. Per germline, CDR1 LGHDT and CDR2 YNNKEL (reference sequence). The V and J ends lost 4 bases and 1 base, in that order; junction bases with no gene match: 11. In DNA, the CDR3 is TGTGCCAGCAGCCGGACGGGGGCGGGAGGGGTGTCCTACAATGAGCAGTTCTTC. Protein sequence: CASSRTGAGGVSYNEQFF.

In its sample, this clone was seen many times. The V gene is TRBV6-1, the J gene TRBJ2-1; D is ambiguous. Germline V lookup: CDR1 MNHNS, CDR2 SASEGT. Trimming removed 5 bases from V and 6 bases from J, with 14 bases in between. This CDR3 comprises 14 residues. The CDR3 DNA sequence: TGTGCCAGCAGTCCGGTGTTTGCACTCAATGAGCAGTTCTTC. Its translation is CASSPVFALNEQFF.

This clone was recorded at least ten times. This chain joins TRBV3-1 and TRBJ1-6; D gene unclear. The germline CDR1 and CDR2 sequences are LGHDT and YNNKEL (reference sequence). The CDR3 consists of 15 residues. The V gene lost 0 bases and the J gene lost 8 bases, with 11 bases spanning the gap. The CDR3 is CASSQDPSGYSPLHF. CDR3 coding DNA: TGTGCCAGCAGCCAAGATCCCTCGGGGTATTCACCCCTCCACTTT.

Sample share makes this clone medium-sized (0.01 to 0.1%). The genes are TRBV12-3 or TRBV12-4 and TRBJ2-7; no clear D gene. Trimming left V 5 bases short and J 3 bases short, with 8 bases between. This CDR3 is built from 12 residues. The chain's CDR3 is CASSASIYEQYF. CDR3 DNA: TGTGCCAGCAGTGCGTCAATCTACGAGCAGTACTTC.

This clone showed up many times. This sequence joins TRBV19 and TRBJ2-5; TRBD1 matches at 10 bases. J lost 3 bases, V lost 10 bases, and 2 bases had no gene match. The germline CDR1 and CDR2 sequences are LNHDA and SQIVND (reference sequence). This CDR3 has 12 residues. The CDR3 DNA sequence: TGTGCCACAGGGACAGGGGAAGAGACCCAGTACTTC. The encoded protein is CATGTGEETQYF.

For this clone: This may stem from a read error, because a much larger clone lies one nucleotide away. The chain has TRBV5-6 and TRBJ2-7, with TRBD1 matching over 9 bases. The CDR3 has 13 residues. Germline V gene data show CDR1 as SGHDT and CDR2 as YYEEEE. CDR3 nucleotides: TGTGCCAGCAGGGGGACAGGGACGCACGAGAAGTACTTC. Amino acids: CASRGTGTHEKYF. The variable domain in full, with the rest retrieved from reference TRBV5-6 and TRBJ2-7, is DAGVTQSPTHLIKTRGQQVTLRCSPKSGHDTVSWYQQALGQGPQFIFQYYEEEERQRGNFPDRFSGHQFPNYSSELNVNALLLGDSALYLCASRGTGTHEKYFGPGTRLTVT.

This clone was seen ten or more times. The rearrangement joins TRBV20-1 to TRBJ2-5; 7 bases fit TRBD2. Germline CDR1 reads DFQATT; CDR2 reads SNEGSKA (reference sequence). The CDR3 loop spans 20 amino acids. V shed 3 bases and J 0 bases; nucleotides not matched to a gene: 22. The CDR3 sequence: CSASPGKPGLRFAYQETQYF. In DNA form, the CDR3 reads TGCAGTGCTAGTCCCGGTAAACCGGGACTACGATTCGCGTACCAAGAGACCCAGTACTTC.

This clone was recorded at least ten times. The V gene is TRBV5-1, the J gene TRBJ2-2; D might be TRBD2 (6 bases). Germline V gene sequence: CDR1 SGHRS, CDR2 YFSETQ. The CDR3 extends over 11 amino acids. Trimming shortened V by 5 bases and J by 11 bases, and 10 bases separated the two germline ends. CDR3 region: CASSGRGELFF. CDR3 bases: TGCGCCAGCAGTGGGCGGGGAGAGCTGTTTTTT.

This clone has ten or more counts. The rearrangement joins TRBV12-3 or TRBV12-4 to TRBJ2-7, with D perhaps assigned TRBD1 or TRBD2 (5 bases each). CDR3 length equals 14 residues. V was pared by 2 bases and J by 2 bases, with 10 bases between. The CDR3 DNA is TGTGCCAGCAGTTTACCGGGGCGCCCCTACGAGCAGTACTTC. This codes for CASSLPGRPYEQYF.

This clone was found many times. This chain links TRBV6-1 with TRBJ2-3, with TRBD1 identical over 10 bases. In germline, CDR1 is MNHNS, CDR2 SASEGT. The V segment lost 5 bases and the J segment 3 bases; nucleotides outside the gene matches: 5. This CDR3 has 15 amino acids. The CDR3 loop is CASSHDRGLTDTQYF. CDR3 DNA sequence: TGTGCCAGCAGTCACGACAGGGGGCTGACAGATACGCAGTATTTT.

The sample holds many counts of this clone. The chain links TRBV24-1 to TRBJ2-1; 9 bases match TRBD2. Germline V CDR1 and CDR2: KGHDR, SFDVKD. V was clipped by 9 bases and J by 5 bases; unmatched bases: 10. The CDR3 length is 15 residues. CDR3 in amino acids: CATRRAGGGDNEQFF. In nucleotides, the CDR3 is TGTGCCACCCGACGAGCGGGAGGAGGGGACAATGAGCAGTTCTTC.